The present T cell receptor (beta chain) was sequenced within a study of blood T cell repertoires in COVID-19. Across the whole study: Material from acute and convalescent COVID-19 was sourced from the United States, Italy and Spain. The cDNA or gDNA used as material had been derived from T cells, B-cell-depleted T cells, or PBMCs.

Concerning this clone itself: Because the CDR3's place on the DNA is in doubt, the DNA is left out and the CDR3 is given as listed by TCRdb.

Original data processing: Nucleated cell counts were estimated from reference gene primer amplification. Sequencing used immunoSEQ multiplex PCR; TCRdb keeps in-frame clones, though not all of them. D and trimming come from the DNA, and the V and J calls and clone size come from that table. The sample records 150,000 to 200,000 clones, almost 85% being singletons. This clonotype originated in a man aged 40-50 years who had recovered from COVID-19. Sequencing was carried out using peripheral blood.

The CDR3 spells CASSTHFGGGITNEQFF. The chain recombines TRBV21-1 with TRBJ2-1; whether TRBD2, the table's D call, matches the DNA was not checked. TRBV21-1 is a pseudogene. The CDR3 sequence runs 17 residues, both termini included.